A single sample is the source of the 25 T cell receptor beta chains below, sequenced in a study of T cells expressing NK-cell markers (TCRdb year 2020). The method behind the library was 5' RACE. TCRdb lists the instrument as Illumina HiSeq 2000. Reads reprocessed by TCRdb are summarized as one entry per CDR3 protein sequence, and DNA is absent. This specimen's table enumerates 350,000 to 500,000 distinct CDR3 sequences. The ten largest account for less than 7.5% of the sample. Material for sequencing was blood T cells: a sorted CD56 or NKG2C T cell subset, CD4+ or CD8+ T cells, or bulk PBMC T cells (not recorded which). The receptors were sampled from a woman aged 18-69 years in good health.

This sequence joins TRBV7-2 and TRBJ1-1. This CDR3 is built from 15 residues. CDR1 is SGHTA and CDR2 is FQGNSA in the germline V gene. The CDR3 protein is CASSLLGIMNTEAFF.

This chain connects TRBV5-1 to TRBJ2-1. The CDR3 is 15 amino acids. CDR1 is SGHRS, CDR2 YFSETQ, per germline. The CDR3 loop reads CASSPALSSYNEQFF.

The chain carries TRBV12-3 or TRBV12-4 and TRBJ2-1. This CDR3 is built from 16 residues. This CDR3 is CASSLMFTSSYNEQFF.

V is TRBV7-3 and J is TRBJ2-7; TCRdb reports TRBD2, a call that lacks DNA to check it against. This CDR3 region has 15 residues. Germline V gives CDR1 SGHTA, CDR2 FQGTGA. The CDR3: CASSPGTSGAYEQYF. Full variable domain (rest looked up from reference TRBV7-3 and TRBJ2-7): GAGVSQTPSNKVTEKGKYVELRCDPISGHTALYWYRQSLGQGPEFLIYFQGTGAADDSGLPNDRFFAVRPEGSVSTLKIQRTERGDSAVYLCASSPGTSGAYEQYFGPGTRLTVT.

The chain is built from TRBV7-9 and TRBJ2-3; with no DNA, the TCRdb D assignment of TRBD1 cannot be verified. This CDR3 has 14 amino acids. Germline assignment: CDR1 SEHNR and CDR2 FQNEAQ (reference sequence). CDR3 region: CASSSLGPLNPQYF.

J is TRBJ1-1 and V is TRBV11-2; checking the TCRdb D call of TRBD1 is not possible without DNA. This CDR3 is 15 amino acids long. Germline CDR1 SGHAT, CDR2 FQNNGV. The CDR3 protein is CASSEGGRENTEAFF.

The V call is TRBV7-2, the J call TRBJ2-2; TCRdb reports TRBD1, a call that lacks DNA to check it against. The CDR3 is 15 residues long. Germline V gene sequence: CDR1 SGHTA, CDR2 FQGNSA. The CDR3 spells CASSLSGVSTGELFF.

This chain uses TRBV2 with TRBJ2-2. Germline loops: CDR1 SNHLY, CDR2 FYNNEI. The CDR3 has 13 residues. The CDR3: CASYLTYTGELFF.

This sequence joins TRBV5-1 and TRBJ1-2. The CDR3 loop spans 14 amino acids. Germline CDR1 reads SGHRS; CDR2 reads YFSETQ. The CDR3 here is CASSLEAGRDGYTF.

The CDR3 loop is CASSDRANTGELFF. The gene calls are TRBV19 and TRBJ2-2; TCRdb names TRBD1, which stays unverified in the absence of DNA. Germline V gives CDR1 LNHDA, CDR2 SQIVND (reference sequence). The CDR3 length is 14 residues.

The genes are TRBV20-1 and TRBJ2-5; lacking DNA, the TRBD1 call made by TCRdb goes unchecked. The CDR3 is 14 residues long. CDR1 and CDR2 (germline): DFQATT, SNEGSKA (reference sequence). The CDR3 here is CSARGGQFQETQYF.

The chain uses TRBV29-1 and TRBJ2-2; the TCRdb call, TRBD2, lacks DNA for checking. Per germline, CDR1 SQVTM and CDR2 ANQGSEA. The CDR3 totals 14 residues. The CDR3 loop is CSAQLAVNTGELFF.

The rearrangement links TRBV11-1 to TRBJ2-1. This CDR3 has 18 amino acids. Germline values: CDR1 SGHAT, CDR2 FQDESV (reference sequence). The CDR3 sequence is CASSLTVYGTSSYNEQFF. Supplemented by reference TRBV11-1 and TRBJ2-1, the full variable domain reads EAEVAQSPRYKITEKSQAVAFWCDPISGHATLYWYRQILGQGPELLVQFQDESVVDDSQLPKDRFSAERLKGVDSTLKIQPAELGDSAMYLCASSLTVYGTSSYNEQFFGPGTRLTVL.

This chain joins TRBV6-5 and TRBJ1-2. Germline loops: CDR1 MNHEY, CDR2 SVGAGI. This CDR3 comprises 15 residues. CDR3 in amino acids: CASSYQSAEAYGYTF.

The genes are TRBV5-1 and TRBJ2-6; the TRBD1 assignment by TCRdb is unverifiable without DNA. Germline CDR1 reads SGHRS; CDR2 reads YFSETQ. The CDR3 covers 16 residues. CDR3 residues: CASSLGGASGANVLTF.

The chain is built from TRBV5-1 and TRBJ2-4; checking the TCRdb D call of TRBD1 is not possible without DNA. Looked up from germline, CDR1 is SGHRS and CDR2 is YFSETQ. The CDR3 length is 17 residues. CDR3 sequence: CASSLGPGTGPQVIQYF.

This chain connects TRBV6-5 to TRBJ2-3; TCRdb's assignment of TRBD1 cannot be checked, as there is no DNA. Germline-derived CDR1 and CDR2 are MNHEY and SVGAGI. CDR3 length: 18 residues. The CDR3 loop reads CASSYFRPSGGSADTQYF.

The chain combines TRBV5-1 with TRBJ2-1; TCRdb returns TRBD1, unconfirmable since there is no DNA. CDR1 and CDR2 from the germline V gene are SGHRS and YFSETQ. The CDR3 length is 15 residues. This CDR3 reads CASSRLGEGYNEQFF.

The J gene is TRBJ2-5, the V gene TRBV5-1; no DNA is available, so the TRBD2 call from TCRdb remains unchecked. CDR1 is SGHRS and CDR2 is YFSETQ in the germline V gene. The CDR3 covers 15 residues. This chain's CDR3 is CASSLSWGPVATQYF.

The chain joins TRBV20-1 to TRBJ2-1; with no DNA, the TCRdb D assignment of TRBD2 cannot be verified. This CDR3 has 13 amino acids. The germline V gene has CDR1 DFQATT and CDR2 SNEGSKA (reference sequence). The CDR3 is CSARVGEGRGQFF.

The rearrangement uses TRBV5-1 and TRBJ1-2; the D call from TCRdb, TRBD1, cannot be confirmed without DNA. CDR3 length: 15 amino acids. The germline V gene encodes CDR1 SGHRS and CDR2 YFSETQ. The CDR3 region is CASSLASGRGDGYTF.

The J gene is TRBJ2-3, the V gene TRBV12-3 or TRBV12-4; TCRdb's assignment of TRBD1 cannot be checked, as there is no DNA. CDR3 length equals 17 residues. This CDR3 is CASSLLGQGSYTDTQYF.

The rearrangement links TRBV20-1 to TRBJ1-4; TCRdb indicates TRBD1, and absent DNA this call remains unverified. The germline gives CDR1 DFQATT, CDR2 SNEGSKA (reference sequence). This CDR3 spans 15 amino acids. The CDR3 spells CSASRPRVTAHTLFF.

The chain combines TRBV5-5 with TRBJ1-1. Germline loops: CDR1 SGHKS, CDR2 YYEKEE (reference sequence). The CDR3 is made up of 11 amino acids. The CDR3 spells CASSLRNEAFF.

This sequence joins TRBV4-3 and TRBJ2-5. CDR3 size: 17 residues. In germline, CDR1 is LGHNA, CDR2 YSLEER. CDR3: CASSQDLGGVYQETQYF.